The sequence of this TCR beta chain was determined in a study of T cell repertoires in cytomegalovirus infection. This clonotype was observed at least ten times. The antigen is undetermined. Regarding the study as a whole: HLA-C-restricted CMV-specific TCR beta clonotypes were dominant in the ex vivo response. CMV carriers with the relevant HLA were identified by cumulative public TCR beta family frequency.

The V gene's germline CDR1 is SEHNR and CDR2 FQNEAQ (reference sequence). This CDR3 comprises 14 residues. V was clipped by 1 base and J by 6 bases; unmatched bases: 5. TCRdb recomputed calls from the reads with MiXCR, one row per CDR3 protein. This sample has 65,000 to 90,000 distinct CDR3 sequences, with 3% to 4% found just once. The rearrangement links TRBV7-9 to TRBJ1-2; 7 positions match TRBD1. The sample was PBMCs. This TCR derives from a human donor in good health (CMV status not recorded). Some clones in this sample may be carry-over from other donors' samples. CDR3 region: CASSLVGTADGYTF. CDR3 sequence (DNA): TGTGCCAGCAGCTTAGTAGGGACAGCTGATGGCTACACCTTC. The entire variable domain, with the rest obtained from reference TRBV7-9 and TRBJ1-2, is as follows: DTGVSQNPRHKITKRGQNVTFRCDPISEHNRLYWYRQTLGQGPEFLTYFQNEAQLEKSRLLSDRFSAERPKGSFSTLEIQRTEQGDSAMYLCASSLVGTADGYTFGSGTRLTVV.